Reported below is one T cell receptor (beta chain). The sample originates from a study of shared clonotypes between healthy human individuals. The CDR3 loop spans 13 amino acids. The germline gives CDR1 MNHEY, CDR2 SMNVEV (reference sequence). Trimming cost V 1 base and J 0 bases, with 3 bases left between them. Sequenced by immunoSEQ multiplex PCR; TCRdb stores in-frame clones only, minus some. The data contain roughly 520,000 clones, around 96% of them singletons. The receptor's source is a woman between 25 and 40 years old in good health. Specimen: naive CD4+ T cells sorted from blood. Subset defined: CD45RA+ positively selected. The V call is TRBV27, the J call TRBJ1-1; D not certain. The CDR3 reads CASSLFLNTEAFF. The CDR3 coding sequence is TGTGCCAGCAGTTTATTTCTGAACACTGAAGCTTTCTTT.